Listed here are 12 T cell receptor beta chains from one sample, sequenced in a study of cytomegalovirus exposure and HLA in healthy donors. PCR primers comprised 60 Vbeta and 13 Jbeta primers. Clones were read by immunoSEQ multiplex PCR, and TCRdb kept only the in-frame ones, dropping some. Among about 120,000 clones, more than 9% were seen once, and the ten largest hold approximately 4.4%. Sequenced sample: PBMCs. Receptors were obtained from a woman aged 18-35 years in good health and CMV-seropositive.

This clone was seen only a few times. This sequence joins TRBV28 and TRBJ1-5; tentatively, D is TRBD1 (6 bases). CDR3 length equals 11 residues. Per the germline V gene, CDR1 is MDHEN and CDR2 is SYDVKM. V gave up 5 bases and J gave up 11 bases, with 10 bases separating them. CDR3 DNA sequence: TGTGCCAGCAGTCACAGGGCGGCCCAGCATTTT. Its translation is CASSHRAAQHF.

This chain connects TRBV6-5 to TRBJ2-7; TRBD1 agrees at 11 bases. CDR1 is MNHEY, CDR2 SVGAGI, per germline. CDR3 length: 15 amino acids. Trimming at V came to 6 bases and at J to 2 bases, leaving 6 bases not matched to a gene. CDR3 nucleotides: TGTGCCAGCAGGGCCGGGACAGGGGGGACCTACGAGCAGTACTTC. Protein product: CASRAGTGGTYEQYF.

This clone was seen more than once but under ten times. The V gene is TRBV7-2, the J gene TRBJ2-5; no firm D call. The V gene lost 5 bases and the J gene lost 5 bases, with 6 bases spanning the gap. Germline-derived CDR1 and CDR2 are SGHTA and FQGNSA. There are 11 residues in the CDR3. The CDR3 DNA follows: TGTGCCAGCAGCCCCATGGAGACCCAGTACTTC. Translating it yields CASSPMETQYF. Using reference TRBV7-2 and TRBJ2-5 for the parts outside the CDR3, the full variable domain is GAGVSQSPSNKVTEKGKDVELRCDPISGHTALYWYRQSLGQGLEFLIYFQGNSAPDKSGLPSDRFSAERTGGSVSTLTIQRTQQEDSAVYLCASSPMETQYFGPGTRLLVL.

This clone was seen more than once but under ten times. This chain joins TRBV5-6 and TRBJ2-6; D is unresolved. CDR1 and CDR2 from the germline V gene are SGHDT and YYEEEE. This CDR3 has 11 residues. V was clipped by 2 bases and J by 12 bases, with 6 bases between them. This CDR3 is CASSFSSVLTF. CDR3 nucleotide sequence: TGTGCCAGCAGCTTTTCATCCGTCCTGACTTTC.

This clone was seen a handful of times. The chain couples TRBV6-1 to TRBJ2-1, with 14 positions matching TRBD2. Per germline, CDR1 MNHNS and CDR2 SASEGT. The J segment lost 10 bases and the V segment lost 8 bases, leaving 10 bases of the junction unmatched. The CDR3 totals 15 residues. The CDR3 region has the DNA TGTGCCAGCTCGCCGAGGGGACTAGCGGGAGACGAGCAGTTCTTC. Protein product: CASSPRGLAGDEQFF.

The chain is built from TRBV6-6 and TRBJ2-1, with TRBD2 matching 9 bases. The CDR3 has 15 residues. V was pared by 7 bases and J by 8 bases, with 12 bases of the junction left unmatched. Looked up from germline, CDR1 is MNHNY and CDR2 is SVGAGI (reference sequence). The CDR3 bases are TGTGCCAGCAAAGACAGAGTAGCGGGAGTCTATGAGCAGTTCTTC. This sequence encodes CASKDRVAGVYEQFF.

CDR3 in amino acids: CAWSGAVNQPQHF. The CDR3 coding sequence is TGTGCCTGGAGTGGGGCCGTCAATCAGCCCCAGCATTTT. The gene calls are TRBV30 and TRBJ1-5; no clear D gene. This CDR3 has 13 residues. Germline CDR1 is GTSNPN and CDR2 is SVGIG (reference sequence). V was pared by 1 base and J by 3 bases, with 7 bases between.

A word on this clone: Other DNA variants within this sample encode the same CDR3. V and J are TRBV10-3 and TRBJ1-2, with D possibly TRBD1 on 5 matching bases. V lost 4 bases and J 4 bases, leaving 10 bases between the germline ends. Germline CDR1 is ENHRY and CDR2 is SYGVKD. The CDR3 runs 13 residues. CDR3 nucleotide sequence: TGTGCCATCAGTGGCGGGACCGCCTATGGCTACACCTTC. This sequence encodes CAISGGTAYGYTF.

This chain connects TRBV10-3 to TRBJ1-1, with D perhaps TRBD1 (5 bases). Trimming removed 10 bases from V and 1 base from J, with 19 bases in between. Germline loops: CDR1 ENHRY, CDR2 SYGVKD. The CDR3 length is 15 residues. The CDR3 sequence is CASRTAGGRNTEAFF. As DNA, the CDR3 is TGTGCCAGTAGGACGGCGGGGGGACGGAACACTGAAGCTTTCTTT.

This chain uses TRBV6-1 with TRBJ2-7, with D uncertain. V was pared by 8 bases and J by 1 base, with 12 bases between. The CDR3 loop spans 13 amino acids. Germline loops: CDR1 MNHNS, CDR2 SASEGT. The CDR3 sequence: CASGPIGSYEQYF. DNA of the CDR3: TGTGCCAGCGGGCCGATCGGATCCTACGAGCAGTACTTC.

This clone was seen a handful of times. This chain joins TRBV2 and TRBJ1-1; unclear D gene. The V and J ends lost 7 bases and 9 bases respectively, with 15 bases between them. Germline V CDR1 and CDR2: SNHLY, FYNNEI. The CDR3 consists of 12 residues. CDR3 amino acids: CASKEDGLQAFF. In DNA, the CDR3 is TGTGCCAGCAAGGAGGACGGATTGCAAGCTTTCTTT.

J is TRBJ2-6 and V is TRBV5-1; unclear D gene. V was pared by 0 bases and J by 1 base, with 5 bases between. Germline values: CDR1 SGHRS, CDR2 YFSETQ. This CDR3 region has 15 residues. CDR3 bases: TGCGCCAGCAGCTTGGGGAGTTCTGGGGCCAACGTCCTGACTTTC. It translates to CASSLGSSGANVLTF.